This T cell receptor beta chain was obtained from a study of T cell repertoires in cytomegalovirus infection. The wider study: The public TCR beta signatures pointed to both CMV infection and matching HLA type.

Study-wide findings and caveats: Predominance within the ex vivo response was attributable to HLA-C-restricted CMV-specific TCR beta clonotypes. Carriage of CMV together with the relevant HLA was identifiable through cumulative public TCR beta family frequency.

TCRdb redid the calling of the reads with MiXCR, one entry per CDR3 protein. The table has about 400,000 distinct CDR3 sequences, 15% to 20% seen once. This clonotype was detected ten times or more. The antigen is unknown. The V and J ends lost 5 bases and 5 bases, in that order; junction bases with no gene match: 9. Germline V lookup: CDR1 SGHTA, CDR2 FQGNSA. This CDR3 contains 15 residues. Sample: PBMCs. This TCR derives from a human donor in good health (CMV status not recorded). Some clones in this sample may be carry-over from other donors' samples. The rearrangement links TRBV7-2 to TRBJ1-5; 7 bases align to TRBD1. The CDR3 DNA reads as TGTGCCAGCAGCCCACGGTCGACAGGGCATCAGCCCCAGCATTTT. Protein product: CASSPRSTGHQPQHF.